This T cell receptor beta chain was found in a study of cytomegalovirus exposure and HLA in healthy donors. Concerning this clone itself: Its target is unknown.

CDR1 SGHTA and CDR2 FQGNSA come from the germline V gene. There are 13 residues in the CDR3. Trimming removed 3 bases from V and 11 bases from J; junction bases left unmatched: 7. Donors were ostensibly healthy at sampling, although undocumented immune exposures were probable. Primers for the PCR totalled 60 Vbeta and 13 Jbeta. Only in-frame clones appear in the TCRdb table, and some are missing; sequencing was by immunoSEQ multiplex PCR. Of some 150,000 clones in the sample, more than 65% were seen once. Study-wide results and limits: DRB1 showed the most TCR associations and HLA-C the fewest in a later analysis, as rates varied by HLA locus. Immune exposure information available was restricted to CMV serostatus. TCR beta chain V- and J-gene trimming was linked, in a later analysis, to a missense variant in DCLRE1C.

Sequenced input: PBMCs. The sequence was collected from a man aged 30 to 39 in good health and CMV-seropositive. The chain combines TRBV7-2 with TRBJ1-5; 7 nucleotides agree with TRBD1. The CDR3 bases are TGTGCCAGCAGCTTGACAGGGTTAGAGGCCCAGCATTTT. Amino acids: CASSLTGLEAQHF. Complete variable domain (other parts from reference TRBV7-2 and TRBJ1-5): GAGVSQSPSNKVTEKGKDVELRCDPISGHTALYWYRQSLGQGLEFLIYFQGNSAPDKSGLPSDRFSAERTGGSVSTLTIQRTQQEDSAVYLCASSLTGLEAQHFGDGTRLSIL.